Below, 20 T cell receptor beta chains from the same sample are listed, as sequenced in a study of cytomegalovirus exposure and HLA in healthy donors. The PCR had 60 Vbeta and 13 Jbeta primers. Measured with immunoSEQ multiplex PCR; TCRdb has only the in-frame clones, and not every one. The repertoire includes about 140,000 clones, about two thirds of them detected once, and 2.1% sits in the top ten. Sequencing was done on a sample of PBMCs. The receptor set was obtained from a woman aged 55-75 years in good health and CMV-seropositive.

As concerns this clone: The same CDR3 also results from other DNA sequences found in this sample. V gene TRBV5-1 combines with J gene TRBJ2-2; possible D gene TRBD2, 5 bases. The V end was cut by 0 bases, the J end by 6 bases, with 12 bases between. The CDR3 extends over 15 amino acids. The germline V gene encodes CDR1 SGHRS and CDR2 YFSETQ. The CDR3 DNA is TGCGCCAGCAGCTTGGATTTAGCTAGCCCCGGGGAGCTGTTTTTT. Encoded protein: CASSLDLASPGELFF.

The V and J genes are TRBV28 and TRBJ1-2, with 8 bases that match TRBD1. Germline loops: CDR1 MDHEN, CDR2 SYDVKM. This CDR3 is built from 15 residues. After removal of 4 bases from V and 8 bases from J, the junction contained 12 bases not matched to a gene. The DNA for the CDR3 is TGTGCCAGCAGTTGGGGCCAGGGGGCGTTTAGGGGCTACACCTTC. It specifies CASSWGQGAFRGYTF.

This clone was seen a handful of times. The chain uses TRBV5-4 and TRBJ2-3, with 12 bases aligning to TRBD2. In germline, CDR1 is SGHNT, CDR2 YYREEE (reference sequence). V was clipped by 4 bases and J by 3 bases; unmatched bases: 3. The CDR3 length is 15 residues. CDR3 residues: CASSPGLAGTDTQYF. DNA of the CDR3: TGTGCCAGCAGCCCCGGACTAGCGGGGACAGATACGCAGTATTTT.

The V call is TRBV19, the J call TRBJ2-7, with 10 bases matching TRBD1. This CDR3 spans 15 amino acids. Unmatched junction bases numbered 4, after V lost 5 bases and J lost 0 bases. CDR1 is LNHDA, CDR2 SQIVND, per germline (reference sequence). The CDR3 coding sequence is TGTGCCAGTAGTGCCGGGGACAGGGGCTCCTACGAGCAGTACTTC. This gives the protein CASSAGDRGSYEQYF.

The CDR3 sequence is CASSVVRGSGYTF. As DNA, the CDR3 is TGTGCCAGCAGCGTAGTCAGGGGGAGCGGCTACACCTTC. The chain links TRBV9 to TRBJ1-2; 7 positions agree with TRBD1. The CDR3 runs 13 residues. Germline CDR1 reads SGDLS; CDR2 reads YYNGEE. J gave up 8 bases and V 0 bases, and 4 bases lay outside the gene matches.

This clone was observed once. Within the sample, other DNA sequences also encode this same CDR3. This rearrangement joins TRBV7-9 to TRBJ1-1; TRBD1 agrees at 9 bases. The germline gives CDR1 SEHNR, CDR2 FQNEAQ (reference sequence). CDR3 length: 14 residues. V was pared by 1 base and J by 3 bases, with 0 bases of the junction left unmatched. The CDR3 DNA sequence: TGTGCCAGCAGCTTAGGACAGGGGGACACTGAAGCTTTCTTT. Amino acids: CASSLGQGDTEAFF.

J is TRBJ2-1 and V is TRBV2; TRBD2 is a possible D gene (6 bases). This CDR3 has 14 amino acids. The germline CDR1 and CDR2 sequences are SNHLY and FYNNEI. The V gene lost 5 bases and the J gene lost 4 bases, with 12 bases spanning the gap. Here the CDR3 DNA reads TGTGCCAGCAGTAGACTAGTAACTTACAATGAGCAGTTCTTC. Translation gives CASSRLVTYNEQFF.

In its sample, this clone was seen a few times. The chain is built from TRBV18 and TRBJ1-3; unclear D gene. Looked up from germline, CDR1 is KGHSH and CDR2 is LQKENI. The CDR3 has 19 residues. V was clipped by 1 base and J by 0 bases, with 19 bases between them. This CDR3 reads CASSPLPFTAASSGNTIYF. CDR3 DNA: TGTGCCAGCTCACCACTACCGTTCACTGCGGCCAGCTCTGGAAACACCATATATTTT.

This clone has just one count. The CDR3 DNA is TGCAGCGCTCATGGGGCAGGCCTCGAGACAGATACGCAGTATTTT. Residues: CSAHGAGLETDTQYF. The rearrangement links TRBV29-1 to TRBJ2-3; tentative D call: TRBD1 (5 bases). Germline CDR1 reads SQVTM; CDR2 reads ANQGSEA. The CDR3 covers 15 residues. V lost 7 bases to trimming and J lost 3 bases, with 20 bases between them.

This chain links TRBV28 with TRBJ1-1; tentative D call: TRBD1 (6 bases). The V end was cut by 5 bases, the J end by 4 bases, with 17 bases between. Germline V gene sequence: CDR1 MDHEN, CDR2 SYDVKM. The CDR3 is 15 amino acids. CDR3 protein: CASSRGHLGGTEAFF. The CDR3 DNA follows: TGTGCCAGCAGTCGAGGACACTTAGGGGGCACTGAAGCTTTCTTT. The whole variable domain, filled in from reference TRBV28 and TRBJ1-1, reads DVKVTQSSRYLVKRTGEKVFLECVQDMDHENMFWYRQDPGLGLRLIYFSYDVKMKEKGDIPEGYSVSREKKERFSLILESASTNQTSMYLCASSRGHLGGTEAFFGQGTRLTVV.

V usage is TRBV5-1 and J usage is TRBJ2-7; D uncertain. This CDR3 has 15 residues. V dropped 0 bases and J dropped 2 bases, with 12 bases sitting between them. Germline values: CDR1 SGHRS, CDR2 YFSETQ. The CDR3 sequence: CASSLGQANPYEQYF. The DNA of the CDR3 is TGCGCCAGCAGCTTGGGGCAAGCGAACCCCTACGAGCAGTACTTC.

This chain links TRBV6-5 with TRBJ2-7; 8 bases match TRBD1. CDR1 is MNHEY, CDR2 SVGAGI, per germline. The length of the CDR3 is 12 residues. V lost 2 bases to trimming and J lost 6 bases; unmatched junction nucleotides: 0. In nucleotides, the CDR3 is TGTGCCAGCAGTTACACAGGGGGCGAGCAGTACTTC. It yields the protein CASSYTGGEQYF.

The chain joins TRBV5-1 to TRBJ2-3; D possibly corresponds to TRBD2 (5 bases). This CDR3 has 14 amino acids. Trimming left V 7 bases short and J 1 base short, with 13 bases between. CDR1 and CDR2 from the germline V gene are SGHRS and YFSETQ. CDR3 region: CASGYEGRTDTQYF. In nucleotides, the CDR3 is TGCGCCAGCGGCTATGAGGGCCGCACAGATACGCAGTATTTT. The full variable domain, with the rest looked up from reference TRBV5-1 and TRBJ2-3, is KAGVTQTPRYLIKTRGQQVTLSCSPISGHRSVSWYQQTPGQGLQFLFEYFSETQRNKGNFPGRFSGRQFSNSRSEMNVSTLELGDSALYLCASGYEGRTDTQYFGPGTRLTVL.

This clone appeared a few times. This chain connects TRBV7-9 to TRBJ2-1; a possible D gene is TRBD1 (6 bases). The CDR3 has 13 residues. Germline V gives CDR1 SEHNR, CDR2 FQNEAQ (reference sequence). V was shortened by 5 bases and J by 9 bases, with 14 bases between the two germline ends. CDR3 nucleotides: TGTGCCAGCAGCCGGGACATTATGGGTGAGCAGTTCTTC. Translated: CASSRDIMGEQFF.

The rearrangement joins TRBV27 to TRBJ2-7; no reliable D call. This CDR3 is 13 amino acids long. The V end lost 4 bases, the J end lost 1 base, and 8 bases lay between the germline ends. CDR1 MNHEY and CDR2 SMNVEV come from the germline V gene (reference sequence). The CDR3 DNA is TGTGCCAGCAGTTCCAGGTCTTCCTACGAGCAGTACTTC. Translated, it gives CASSSRSSYEQYF.

This clone was recorded a few times. The gene calls are TRBV7-9 and TRBJ1-1; no firm D call. This CDR3 is 14 amino acids long. The germline V and J ends were trimmed by 5 bases and 0 bases, with 10 bases remaining between them. Per the germline V gene, CDR1 is SEHNR and CDR2 is FQNEAQ (reference sequence). The CDR3 here is CASSLGQVNTEAFF. As DNA, the CDR3 is TGTGCCAGCAGCCTTGGGCAGGTGAACACTGAAGCTTTCTTT.

The chain joins TRBV28 to TRBJ2-6; D may be TRBD1 (6 bases). The CDR3 covers 16 residues. Trimming left V 6 bases short and J 4 bases short, with 16 bases between. The germline V gene has CDR1 MDHEN and CDR2 SYDVKM. The DNA of the CDR3 is TGTGCCAGCAGCCAAACAGGGTCGGGGGGGGCCAACGTCCTGACTTTC. It codes for CASSQTGSGGANVLTF.

A note on this clone: This same CDR3 is encoded by further DNA sequences in the sample. The chain combines TRBV15 with TRBJ1-2; TRBD1 is a possible D gene (5 bases). Germline CDR1 reads LNHNV; CDR2 reads YYDKDF (reference sequence). Trimming left V 0 bases short and J 4 bases short, with 12 bases between. The CDR3 has 15 residues. CDR3 amino acids: CATSRDTQGSYGYTF. The CDR3, as DNA: TGTGCCACCAGCAGAGATACCCAGGGCTCCTATGGCTACACCTTC.

The rearrangement links TRBV23-1 to TRBJ2-4; 7 positions agree with TRBD1. TRBV23-1 is reported as an ORF; its role is uncertain. Germline trimming cut 3 bases from V and 2 bases from J; bases unmatched to any gene: 4. The CDR3 runs to 15 residues. The CDR3 DNA reads as TGCGCCAGCAGTCAGACAGGGAAGCCCAAAAACATTCAGTACTTC. Protein product: CASSQTGKPKNIQYF.

The rearrangement links TRBV5-1 to TRBJ2-5; TRBD2 agrees at 11 bases. V dropped 6 bases and J dropped 4; count of bases not matched to a gene: 14. Germline CDR1 is SGHRS and CDR2 is YFSETQ. The CDR3 spans 17 residues. Written as DNA, the CDR3 is TGCGCCAGCACCGTGGGGGGACTAGCGGCACGAGGAGAGACCCAGTACTTC. Amino acids: CASTVGGLAARGETQYF.